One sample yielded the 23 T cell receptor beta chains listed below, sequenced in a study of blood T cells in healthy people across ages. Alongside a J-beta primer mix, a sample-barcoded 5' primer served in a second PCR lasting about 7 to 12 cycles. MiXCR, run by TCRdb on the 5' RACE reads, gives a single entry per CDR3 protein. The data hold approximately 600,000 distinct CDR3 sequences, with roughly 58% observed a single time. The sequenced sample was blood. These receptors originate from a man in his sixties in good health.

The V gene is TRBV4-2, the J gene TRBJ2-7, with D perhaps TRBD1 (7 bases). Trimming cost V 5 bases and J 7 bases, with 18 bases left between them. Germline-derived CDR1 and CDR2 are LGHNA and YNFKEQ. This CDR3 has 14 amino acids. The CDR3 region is CASSSTGDGREQYF. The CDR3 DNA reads TGTGCCAGCAGCTCCACAGGGGATGGGAGGGAGCAGTACTTC.

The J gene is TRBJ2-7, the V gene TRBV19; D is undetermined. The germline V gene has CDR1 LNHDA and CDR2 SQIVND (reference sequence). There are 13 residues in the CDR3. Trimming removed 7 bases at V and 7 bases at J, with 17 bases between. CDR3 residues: CASTRTSVGEQYF. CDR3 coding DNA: TGTGCCAGTACCCGGACCTCGGTGGGAGAGCAGTACTTC.

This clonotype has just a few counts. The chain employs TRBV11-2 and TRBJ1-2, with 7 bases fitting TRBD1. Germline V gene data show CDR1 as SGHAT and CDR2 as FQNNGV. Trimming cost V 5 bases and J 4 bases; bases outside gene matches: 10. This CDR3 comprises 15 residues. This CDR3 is CASSPIPGGLYGYTF. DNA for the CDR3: TGTGCCAGCAGCCCCATTCCAGGGGGGCTCTATGGCTACACCTTC.

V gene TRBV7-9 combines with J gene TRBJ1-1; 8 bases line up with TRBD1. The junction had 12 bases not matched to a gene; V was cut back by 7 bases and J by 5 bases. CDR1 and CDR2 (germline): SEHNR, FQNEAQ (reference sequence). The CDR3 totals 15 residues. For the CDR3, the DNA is TGTGCCAGCACCTGGGGGACAGGTTTGGTAACTGAAGCTTTCTTT. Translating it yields CASTWGTGLVTEAFF.

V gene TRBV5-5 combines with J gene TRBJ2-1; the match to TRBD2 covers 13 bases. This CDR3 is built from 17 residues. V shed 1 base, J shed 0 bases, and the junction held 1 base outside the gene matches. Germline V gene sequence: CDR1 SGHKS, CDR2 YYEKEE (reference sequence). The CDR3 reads CASSLTSGGASYNEQFF. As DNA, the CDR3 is TGTGCCAGCAGCTTGACTAGCGGGGGGGCCTCCTACAATGAGCAGTTCTTC.

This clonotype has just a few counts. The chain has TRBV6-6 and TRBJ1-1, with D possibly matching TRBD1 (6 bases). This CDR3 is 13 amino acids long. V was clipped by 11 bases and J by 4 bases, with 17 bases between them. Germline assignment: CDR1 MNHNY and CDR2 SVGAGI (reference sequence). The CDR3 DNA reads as TGTGCCTCCCAAACAGGGTTCGGCACTGAAGCTTTCTTT. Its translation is CASQTGFGTEAFF.

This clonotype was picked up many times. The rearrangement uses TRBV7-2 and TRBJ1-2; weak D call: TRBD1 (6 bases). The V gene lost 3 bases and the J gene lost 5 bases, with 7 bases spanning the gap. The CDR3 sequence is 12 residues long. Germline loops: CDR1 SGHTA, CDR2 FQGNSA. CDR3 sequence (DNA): TGTGCCAGCAGCTTCCAGGGGTATGGCTACACCTTC. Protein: CASSFQGYGYTF.

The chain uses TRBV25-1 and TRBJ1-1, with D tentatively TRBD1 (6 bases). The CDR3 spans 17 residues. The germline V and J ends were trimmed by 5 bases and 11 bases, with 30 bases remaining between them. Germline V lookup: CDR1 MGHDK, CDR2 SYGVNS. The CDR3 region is CASSPKGGRQLYLGAFF. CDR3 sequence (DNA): TGTGCCAGCAGTCCGAAGGGGGGTAGACAACTCTACTTAGGGGCTTTCTTT.

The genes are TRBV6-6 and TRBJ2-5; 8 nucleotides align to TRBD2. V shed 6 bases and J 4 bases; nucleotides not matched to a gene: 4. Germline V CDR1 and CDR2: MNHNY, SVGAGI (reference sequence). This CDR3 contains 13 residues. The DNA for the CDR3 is TGTGCCAGCAGCAACGGGGGGGCAGAGACCCAGTACTTC. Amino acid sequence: CASSNGGAETQYF.

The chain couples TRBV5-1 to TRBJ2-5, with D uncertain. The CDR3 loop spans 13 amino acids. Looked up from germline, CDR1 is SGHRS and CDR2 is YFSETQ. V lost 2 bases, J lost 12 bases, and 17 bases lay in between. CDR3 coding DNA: TGCGCCAGCAGCTTAGGCAGGCTTTACCCGGAGTACTTC. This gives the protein CASSLGRLYPEYF.

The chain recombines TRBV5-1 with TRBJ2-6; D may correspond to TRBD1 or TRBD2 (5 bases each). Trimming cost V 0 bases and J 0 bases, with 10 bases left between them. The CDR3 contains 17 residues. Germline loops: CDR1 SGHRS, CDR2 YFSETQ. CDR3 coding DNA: TGCGCCAGCAGCTTGGCGGGGCTTGACTCTGGGGCCAACGTCCTGACTTTC. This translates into CASSLAGLDSGANVLTF.

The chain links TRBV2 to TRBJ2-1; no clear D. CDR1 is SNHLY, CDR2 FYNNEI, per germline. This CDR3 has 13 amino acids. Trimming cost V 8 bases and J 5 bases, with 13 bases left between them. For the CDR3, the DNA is TGTGCCAGCGGCCGGACGAAGAACAATGAGCAGTTCTTC. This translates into CASGRTKNNEQFF.

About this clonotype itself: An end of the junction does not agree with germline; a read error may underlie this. The CDR3 spells CASSLQSPNNSPFHF. The CDR3 DNA reads as TGTGCCAGCAGCTTACAGTCACCTAATAATTCACCCTTCCATTTT. The genes are TRBV7-2 and TRBJ1-6; no definite D call. The CDR3 is 15 amino acids. CDR1 and CDR2 from the germline V gene are SGHTA and FQGNSA.

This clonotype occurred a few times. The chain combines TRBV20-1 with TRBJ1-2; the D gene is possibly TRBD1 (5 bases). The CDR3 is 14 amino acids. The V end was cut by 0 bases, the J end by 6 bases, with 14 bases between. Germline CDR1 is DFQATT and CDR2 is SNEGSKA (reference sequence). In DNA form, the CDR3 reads TGCAGTGCTAGAGAGAGACGAGGGGCGGATGGCTACACCTTC. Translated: CSARERRGADGYTF.

The CDR3 nucleotides are TGTGCCAGCAAGTGGGACGGAATTAGCAATCAGCCCCAGCATTTT. It translates to CASKWDGISNQPQHF. This chain links TRBV6-2 or TRBV6-3 with TRBJ1-5; possibly TRBD1 for D (5 bases). CDR1 is MNHEY, CDR2 SVGEGT, per germline. Trimming removed 7 bases from V and 0 bases from J, with 13 bases in between. The CDR3 consists of 15 residues.

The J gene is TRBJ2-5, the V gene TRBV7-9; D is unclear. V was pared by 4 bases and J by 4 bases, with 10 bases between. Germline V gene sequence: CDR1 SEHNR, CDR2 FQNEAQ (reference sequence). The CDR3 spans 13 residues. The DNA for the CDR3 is TGTGCCAGCAGCTGTTCAGGTCTAGAGACCCAGTACTTC. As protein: CASSCSGLETQYF.

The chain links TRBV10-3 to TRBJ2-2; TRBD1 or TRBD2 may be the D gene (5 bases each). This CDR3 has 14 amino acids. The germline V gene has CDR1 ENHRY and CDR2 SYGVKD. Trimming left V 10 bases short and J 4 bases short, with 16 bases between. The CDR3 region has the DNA TGTGCCACTACCGGGACCCCACCCACCGGGGAGCTGTTTTTT. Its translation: CATTGTPPTGELFF.

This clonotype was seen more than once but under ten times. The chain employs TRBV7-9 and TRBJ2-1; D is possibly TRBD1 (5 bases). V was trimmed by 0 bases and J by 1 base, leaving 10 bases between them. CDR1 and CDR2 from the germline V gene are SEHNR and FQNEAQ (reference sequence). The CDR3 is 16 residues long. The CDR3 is CASSLARSGSYNEQFF. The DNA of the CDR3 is TGTGCCAGCAGCTTAGCGCGTTCAGGGTCCTACAATGAGCAGTTCTTC.

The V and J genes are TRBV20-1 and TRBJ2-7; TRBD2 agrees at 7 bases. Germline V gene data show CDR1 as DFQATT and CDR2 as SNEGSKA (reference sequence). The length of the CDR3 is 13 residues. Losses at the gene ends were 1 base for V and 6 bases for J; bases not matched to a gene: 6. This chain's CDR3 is CSARVGGGTEQYF. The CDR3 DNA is TGCAGTGCTAGAGTCGGCGGGGGTACCGAGCAGTACTTC.

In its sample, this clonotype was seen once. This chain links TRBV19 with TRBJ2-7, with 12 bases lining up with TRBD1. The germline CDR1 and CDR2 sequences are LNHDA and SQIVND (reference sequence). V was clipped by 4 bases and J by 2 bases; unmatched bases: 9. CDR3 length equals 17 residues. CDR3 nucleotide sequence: TGTGCCAGTAGTACGGGACAGGGGGCCAACCTACCCTACGAGCAGTACTTC. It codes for CASSTGQGANLPYEQYF.

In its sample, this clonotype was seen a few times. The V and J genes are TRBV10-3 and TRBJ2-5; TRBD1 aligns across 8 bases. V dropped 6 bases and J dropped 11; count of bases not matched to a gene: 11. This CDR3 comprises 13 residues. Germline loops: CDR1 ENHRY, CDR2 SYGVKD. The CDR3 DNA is TGTGCCATCAGATCCCAGGACAGGGAAGAGCAGTACTTC. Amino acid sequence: CAIRSQDREEQYF.

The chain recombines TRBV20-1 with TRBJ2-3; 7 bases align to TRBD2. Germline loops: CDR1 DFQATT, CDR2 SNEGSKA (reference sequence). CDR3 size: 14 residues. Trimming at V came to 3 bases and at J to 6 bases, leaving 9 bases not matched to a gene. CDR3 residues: CSASSLRLADTQYF. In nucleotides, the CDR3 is TGCAGTGCTAGCTCCCTTCGACTAGCCGATACGCAGTATTTT.

In DNA form, the CDR3 reads TGTGCCAGCAGCAAAAGGCGGGGGGACTCCTACGAGCAGTACTTC. This encodes CASSKRRGDSYEQYF. The J gene is TRBJ2-7, the V gene TRBV2, with TRBD2 identical over 8 bases. The trim removed 6 bases at V and 0 bases at J, leaving 7 bases unmatched. The CDR3 totals 15 residues. Germline V gene lookup returns CDR1 SNHLY and CDR2 FYNNEI.